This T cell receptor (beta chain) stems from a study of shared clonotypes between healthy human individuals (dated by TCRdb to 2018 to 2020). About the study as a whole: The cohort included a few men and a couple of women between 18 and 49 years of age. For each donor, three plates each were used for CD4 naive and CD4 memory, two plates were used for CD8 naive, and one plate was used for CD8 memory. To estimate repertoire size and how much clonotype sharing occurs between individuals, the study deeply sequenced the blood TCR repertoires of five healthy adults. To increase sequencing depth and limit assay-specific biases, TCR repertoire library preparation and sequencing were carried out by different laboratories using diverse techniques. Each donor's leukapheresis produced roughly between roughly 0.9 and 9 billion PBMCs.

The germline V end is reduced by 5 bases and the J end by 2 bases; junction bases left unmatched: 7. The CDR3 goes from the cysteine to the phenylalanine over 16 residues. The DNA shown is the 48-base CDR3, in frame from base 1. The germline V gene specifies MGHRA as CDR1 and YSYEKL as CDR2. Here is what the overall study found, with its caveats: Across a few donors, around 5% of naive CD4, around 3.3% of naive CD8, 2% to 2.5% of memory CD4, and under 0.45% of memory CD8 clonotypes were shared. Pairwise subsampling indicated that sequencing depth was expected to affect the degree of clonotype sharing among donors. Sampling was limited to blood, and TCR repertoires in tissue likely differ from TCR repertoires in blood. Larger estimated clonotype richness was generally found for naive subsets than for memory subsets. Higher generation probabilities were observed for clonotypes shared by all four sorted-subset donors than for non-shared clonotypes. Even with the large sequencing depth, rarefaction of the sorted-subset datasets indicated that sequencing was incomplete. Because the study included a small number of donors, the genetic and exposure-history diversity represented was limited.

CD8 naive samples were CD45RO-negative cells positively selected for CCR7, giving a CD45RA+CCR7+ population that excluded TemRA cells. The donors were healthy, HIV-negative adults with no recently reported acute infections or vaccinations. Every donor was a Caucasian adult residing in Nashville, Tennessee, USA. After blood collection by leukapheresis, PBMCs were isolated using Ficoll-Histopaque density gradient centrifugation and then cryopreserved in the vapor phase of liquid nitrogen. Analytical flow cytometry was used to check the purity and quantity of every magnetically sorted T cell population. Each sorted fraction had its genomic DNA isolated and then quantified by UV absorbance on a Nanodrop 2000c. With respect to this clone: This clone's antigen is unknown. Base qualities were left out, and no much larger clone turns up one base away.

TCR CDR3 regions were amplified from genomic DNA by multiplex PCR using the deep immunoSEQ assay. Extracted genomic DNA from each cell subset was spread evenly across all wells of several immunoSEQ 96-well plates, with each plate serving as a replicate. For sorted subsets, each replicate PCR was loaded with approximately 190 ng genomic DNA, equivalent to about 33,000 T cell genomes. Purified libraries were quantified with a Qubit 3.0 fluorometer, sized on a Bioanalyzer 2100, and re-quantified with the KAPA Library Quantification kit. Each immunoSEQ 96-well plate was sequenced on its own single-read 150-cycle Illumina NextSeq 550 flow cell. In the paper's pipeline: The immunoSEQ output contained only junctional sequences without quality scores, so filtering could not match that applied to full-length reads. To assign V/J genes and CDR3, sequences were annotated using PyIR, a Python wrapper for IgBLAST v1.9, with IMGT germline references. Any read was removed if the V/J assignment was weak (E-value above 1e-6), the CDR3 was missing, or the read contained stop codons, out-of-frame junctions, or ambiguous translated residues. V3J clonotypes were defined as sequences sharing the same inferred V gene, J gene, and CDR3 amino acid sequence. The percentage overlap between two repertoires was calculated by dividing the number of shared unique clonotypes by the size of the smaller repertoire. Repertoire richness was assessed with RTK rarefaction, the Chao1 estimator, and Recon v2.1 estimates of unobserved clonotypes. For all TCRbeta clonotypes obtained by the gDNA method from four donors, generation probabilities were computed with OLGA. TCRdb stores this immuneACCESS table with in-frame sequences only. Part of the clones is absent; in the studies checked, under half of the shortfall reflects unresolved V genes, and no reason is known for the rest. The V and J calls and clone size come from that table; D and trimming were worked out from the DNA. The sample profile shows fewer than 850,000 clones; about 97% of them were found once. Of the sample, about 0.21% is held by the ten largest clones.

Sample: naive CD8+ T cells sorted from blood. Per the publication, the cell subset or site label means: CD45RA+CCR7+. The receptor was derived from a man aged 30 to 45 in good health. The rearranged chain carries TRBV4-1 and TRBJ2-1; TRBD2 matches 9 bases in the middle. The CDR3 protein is CASSVYSGSTYNEQFF. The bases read TGCGCCAGCAGCGTTTATAGCGGGAGTACCTACAATGAGCAGTTCTTC.